These 10 T cell receptor beta chains were all obtained from the same sample, sequenced in a study of shared clonotypes between healthy human individuals. Clones were sequenced by immunoSEQ multiplex PCR, and TCRdb holds only the in-frame ones, with some missing. The profile shows nearly 2 million clones, 85% to 95% of them singletons. The naive CD8 subset, CD45RO-negative cells positively selected for CCR7, excluded terminally differentiated effector memory CD45RA+ cells. Material: naive CD8+ T cells sorted from blood. The source of these receptors is a man between 18 and 29 years old in good health.

The rearrangement joins TRBV7-8 to TRBJ1-6, with D possibly TRBD1 on 5 matching bases. Germline V CDR1 and CDR2: SGHVS, FQNEAQ. The ends were cut back, 1 base at V and 13 bases at J, with 20 bases in the middle. The CDR3 consists of 16 residues. The CDR3 nucleotides read TGTGCCAGCAGCTTAGAGGCTGGGCAGGGCTTCCTCCCCCTCCACTTT. Translation gives CASSLEAGQGFLPLHF.

V and J are TRBV28 and TRBJ1-1; 7 positions match TRBD1. Trimming at V came to 2 bases and at J to 6 bases, leaving 12 bases not matched to a gene. The CDR3 runs 16 residues. Germline assignment: CDR1 MDHEN and CDR2 SYDVKM. The chain's CDR3 is CASSLPRQGGTAEAFF. In nucleotides, the CDR3 is TGTGCCAGCAGTTTACCTAGACAGGGCGGGACGGCTGAAGCTTTCTTT.

The chain joins TRBV5-4 to TRBJ2-3; TRBD2 agrees at 8 bases. Germline CDR1 reads SGHNT; CDR2 reads YYREEE (reference sequence). V gave up 4 bases and J gave up 2 bases; unmatched junction bases: 12. The CDR3 runs 17 residues. This chain's CDR3 is CASSGAGAGGFTDTQYF. CDR3 in DNA: TGTGCCAGCAGCGGCGCGGGTGCGGGGGGTTTCACAGATACGCAGTATTTT.

V gene TRBV7-2 combines with J gene TRBJ2-7; TRBD1 matches at 7 bases. Per the germline V gene, CDR1 is SGHTA and CDR2 is FQGNSA. V was pared by 3 bases and J by 4 bases, with 3 bases of the junction left unmatched. The CDR3 sequence is 13 residues long. CDR3 nucleotides: TGTGCCAGCAGCTTCGGACAGGTTTACGAGCAGTACTTC. Translating it yields CASSFGQVYEQYF.

V gene TRBV7-9 combines with J gene TRBJ2-7, with 7 positions matching TRBD1. The CDR3 is 13 residues long. In germline, CDR1 is SEHNR, CDR2 FQNEAQ (reference sequence). V was clipped by 3 bases and J by 5 bases; unmatched bases: 4. This chain's CDR3 is CASSFRQGDEQYF. The CDR3 DNA follows: TGTGCCAGCAGCTTTAGACAGGGCGACGAGCAGTACTTC.

This clone was seen only once. V usage is TRBV4-1 and J usage is TRBJ2-7, with D perhaps matching TRBD2 (7 bases). The CDR3 extends over 15 amino acids. Germline loops: CDR1 MGHRA, CDR2 YSYEKL. Trimming took off 6 bases at V and 3 bases at J, with 18 bases between the two ends. In nucleotides, the CDR3 is TGCGCCAGCAGTCACGGAGCAAGGGGGGGCTACGAGCAGTACTTC. This sequence encodes CASSHGARGGYEQYF.

The chain is built from TRBV7-9 and TRBJ1-6, with D possibly being TRBD1 (5 bases). The ends were cut back, 2 bases at V and 11 bases at J, with 7 bases in the middle. The CDR3 covers 12 residues. Germline V gives CDR1 SEHNR, CDR2 FQNEAQ (reference sequence). CDR3 in amino acids: CASSLQGPPLHF. CDR3 bases: TGTGCCAGCAGCTTACAGGGTCCACCCCTCCACTTT.

The rearrangement links TRBV5-4 to TRBJ2-1; D remains unclear. The CDR3 runs to 14 residues. CDR1 and CDR2 from the germline V gene are SGHNT and YYREEE (reference sequence). With 0 bases removed from V and 8 bases from J, the gap between germline ends came to 12 bases. This CDR3 is CASSLAFGLDEQFF. CDR3 DNA sequence: TGTGCCAGCAGCTTGGCGTTTGGGCTGGATGAGCAGTTCTTC. The full variable domain, in which reference TRBV5-4 and TRBJ2-1 provide the parts outside the CDR3, is ETGVTQSPTHLIKTRGQQVTLRCSSQSGHNTVSWYQQALGQGPQFIFQYYREEENGRGNFPPRFSGLQFPNYSSELNVNALELDDSALYLCASSLAFGLDEQFFGPGTRLTVL.

V usage is TRBV30 and J usage is TRBJ2-7; no clear D gene. This CDR3 has 11 amino acids. CDR1 and CDR2 from the germline V gene are GTSNPN and SVGIG (reference sequence). V lost 5 bases and J 0 bases, leaving 5 bases between the germline ends. The CDR3: CAWWGSYEQYF. The CDR3 DNA reads as TGTGCCTGGTGGGGCTCCTACGAGCAGTACTTC.

The chain has TRBV30 and TRBJ2-7; 9 positions agree with TRBD1. The CDR3 has 15 residues. Germline CDR1 GTSNPN, CDR2 SVGIG (reference sequence). Trimming at V came to 4 bases and at J to 3 bases, leaving 10 bases not matched to a gene. In nucleotides, the CDR3 is TGTGCCTGGACGAGCGGAGGACAGGGGAGCTACGAGCAGTACTTC. Translating it yields CAWTSGGQGSYEQYF.